This T cell receptor beta chain was observed in a study of blood T cells in healthy people across ages. Background on the study: Per two T cells, about one barcoded beta molecule was captured through template switching. Study outcomes and limitations: As age increased, TCR beta diversity per million T cells fell in a roughly linear fashion.

This CDR3 is built from 15 residues. Trimming shortened V by 0 bases and J by 7 bases, and 15 bases separated the two germline ends. CDR1 is SNHLY, CDR2 FYNNEI, per germline. Next came a second PCR, run for about 7 to 12 cycles, which used a sample-barcoded 5' primer along with a J-beta primer mix. One entry per CDR3 protein, called by TCRdb with MiXCR from the 5' RACE reads. Here the sample spans hundreds of thousands of distinct CDR3 sequences, over 40% being singletons. Notes on this clonotype: Its antigen is currently unknown.

Each donor was a healthy Caucasian individual from Russia, aged roughly 6 to 100. V and J are TRBV2 and TRBJ2-5, with a possible D match to TRBD2 (5 bases). The sample taken for sequencing was blood. The TCR was taken from an elderly woman in good health. For the CDR3, the DNA is TGTGCCAGCAGTGAAGCGCAGTTAGGGAGAGGGACCCAGTACTTC. Protein: CASSEAQLGRGTQYF.